This TCR beta chain was sequenced in a study of blood T cell repertoires in COVID-19. Across the whole study: Researchers got acute and convalescent COVID-19 samples from the United States, Italy and Spain.

The V gene's germline CDR1 is MGHRA and CDR2 YSYEKL. The CDR3 covers 15 residues. V gave up 6 bases and J gave up 0 bases; unmatched junction bases: 3. The assay was immunoSEQ multiplex PCR, and TCRdb's table has in-frame clones only and misses some. The repertoire holds more than 60,000 clones, about 80% seen once, with roughly 15% in the top ten. Seattle's enrolled individuals joined amid active infection and were then monitored longitudinally. The chain couples TRBV4-1 to TRBJ2-7; TRBD1 matches at 12 bases. Sequencing input: peripheral blood. The TCR was taken from a man aged 50 to 60 with COVID-19, enrolled during active disease. CDR3: CASRMGQGASYEQYF. CDR3 in DNA: TGCGCCAGCAGAATGGGACAGGGGGCCTCCTACGAGCAGTACTTC.